A single sample is the source of the 14 T cell receptor beta chains below, sequenced in a study of cytomegalovirus exposure and HLA in healthy donors. Both 60 Vbeta primers and 13 Jbeta primers went into the PCR. The data were produced by immunoSEQ multiplex PCR, yet TCRdb's version contains in-frame clones alone and is incomplete. The sample table includes 60,000 to 75,000 clones. The material sequenced was PBMCs. The receptors come from a woman aged 25 to 45 in good health and CMV-seronegative.

In the case of this clone: At one end, the junction sequence differs from germline, possibly due to a read error. The chain combines TRBV7-7 with TRBJ2-5; maybe TRBD1 (6 bases). Germline V CDR1 and CDR2: SSHAT, FNYEAQ (reference sequence). The CDR3 contains 14 residues. In DNA form, the CDR3 reads TGTGCTAGCAGCTCGCGAACAGGGTCGGAGACCCAGTACTTC. This translates into CASSSRTGSETQYF.

The J gene is TRBJ2-7, the V gene TRBV4-1; TRBD2 agrees at 12 bases. This CDR3 region has 18 residues. Trimming removed 1 base from V and 5 bases from J; junction bases left unmatched: 12. Germline V CDR1 and CDR2: MGHRA, YSYEKL. CDR3 in DNA: TGCGCCAGCAGCCAAGTGGACATGGGACTAGCGGGCGTCCACGAGCAGTACTTC. It specifies CASSQVDMGLAGVHEQYF.

On this clone itself: The junction does not match germline at one end; this may be a read error. The V call is TRBV7-7, the J call TRBJ2-5; 8 positions match TRBD2. The CDR3 has 15 amino acids. In germline, CDR1 is SSHAT, CDR2 FNYEAQ (reference sequence). DNA of the CDR3: TGTGCTAGCAGCCAGGGCCCCTCGGGGGGGGAGACCCAGTACTTC. Translation: CASSQGPSGGETQYF. The full variable domain, in which reference TRBV7-7 and TRBJ2-5 provide the parts outside the CDR3, is GAGVSQSPRYKVTKRGQDVTLRCDPISSHATLYWYQQALGQGPEFLTYFNYEAQPDKSGLPSDRFSAERPEGSISTLTIQRTEQRDSAMYRCASSQGPSGGETQYFGPGTRLLVL.

V and J are TRBV28 and TRBJ1-2; D is ambiguous. The CDR3 is 10 amino acids. From germline, CDR1 is MDHEN and CDR2 SYDVKM. V was trimmed by 8 bases and J by 4 bases, leaving 5 bases between them. DNA for the CDR3: TGTGCCAGCGCTAGCTATGGCTACACCTTC. It is translated as CASASYGYTF.

The CDR3 DNA follows: TGTGCCAGCAGCTTAAGGCGGGGGGACTTTGAGCAGTTCTTC. Residues: CASSLRRGDFEQFF. This chain joins TRBV7-2 and TRBJ2-1; 8 bases match TRBD2. CDR1 and CDR2 from the germline V gene are SGHTA and FQGNSA. The ends lost 2 bases at V and 9 bases at J; junction bases unmatched: 6. The CDR3 sequence is 14 residues long.

CDR3 sequence (DNA): TGTGCCAGCTCACCGCTAGCGGGGGAACCGCAGTACTTC. Encoded protein: CASSPLAGEPQYF. The V and J genes are TRBV18 and TRBJ2-7; 10 bases align to TRBD2. Looked up from germline, CDR1 is KGHSH and CDR2 is LQKENI. This CDR3 is built from 13 residues. The V gene end was trimmed by 3 bases and the J gene end by 9 bases; junction bases not matched to a gene: 5.

This chain uses TRBV6-6 with TRBJ1-1; D is undetermined. V dropped 8 bases and J dropped 1 base, with 11 bases sitting between them. Germline CDR1 is MNHNY and CDR2 is SVGAGI (reference sequence). The CDR3 totals 13 residues. CDR3 amino acids: CASVEGWNTEAFF. CDR3 bases: TGTGCCAGCGTCGAGGGTTGGAACACTGAAGCTTTCTTT.

The genes are TRBV2 and TRBJ2-3, with D hard to call. Trimming stripped 1 base from V and 4 bases from J, with 6 bases between. Looked up from germline, CDR1 is SNHLY and CDR2 is FYNNEI. This CDR3 is built from 13 residues. CDR3 loop: CASSEGAADTQYF. The CDR3 DNA follows: TGTGCCAGCAGTGAAGGGGCAGCAGATACGCAGTATTTT. Supplemented by reference TRBV2 and TRBJ2-3, the full variable domain reads EPEVTQTPSHQVTQMGQEVILRCVPISNHLYFYWYRQILGQKVEFLVSFYNNEISEKSEIFDDQFSVERPDGSNFTLKIRSTKLEDSAMYFCASSEGAADTQYFGPGTRLTVL.

The chain combines TRBV7-9 with TRBJ1-1; the D gene is possibly TRBD1 (6 bases). Looked up from germline, CDR1 is SEHNR and CDR2 is FQNEAQ (reference sequence). Deletions cut 3 bases from V and 2 bases from J, with 10 bases between. The CDR3 totals 14 residues. The CDR3 bases are TGTGCCAGCAGCTTCCGCAGGGGAAACACTGAAGCTTTCTTT. As protein: CASSFRRGNTEAFF.

V is TRBV6-4 and J is TRBJ2-1; 16 bases are a match to TRBD2. V lost 0 bases, J lost 10 bases, and 6 bases stayed unmatched. The CDR3 covers 17 residues. Germline lookup yields CDR1 MRHNA and CDR2 SNTAGT. The CDR3 reads CASSDSGTSGGVEEQFF. The CDR3 nucleotides are TGTGCCAGCAGTGACTCCGGGACTAGCGGGGGGGTAGAGGAGCAGTTCTTC.

The chain is built from TRBV6-5 and TRBJ1-1; possible D gene TRBD1, 6 bases. Germline V CDR1 and CDR2: MNHEY, SVGAGI. This CDR3 has 15 residues. Between the trimmed V and J ends, which lost 4 bases and 6 bases, there was a span of 18 bases. The CDR3 region is CASSSSGASSSEAFF. The CDR3 bases are TGTGCCAGCAGTTCATCAGGGGCCAGCTCCTCTGAAGCTTTCTTT.

The rearrangement uses TRBV7-9 and TRBJ2-6; tentative D call: TRBD1 (6 bases). This CDR3 spans 15 amino acids. The germline V gene has CDR1 SEHNR and CDR2 FQNEAQ (reference sequence). V was clipped by 5 bases and J by 2 bases, with 10 bases between them. CDR3 amino acids: CASSPQGTGANVLTF. CDR3 in DNA: TGTGCCAGCAGCCCCCAGGGGACTGGGGCCAACGTCCTGACTTTC.

The chain carries TRBV7-3 and TRBJ2-3, with 8 bases matching TRBD1. The germline V gene has CDR1 SGHTA and CDR2 FQGTGA. The length of the CDR3 is 13 residues. V dropped 4 bases and J dropped 7; count of bases not matched to a gene: 4. The CDR3 DNA reads TGTGCCAGCAGCTCCGACAGGGGCCATACGCAGTATTTT. Its translation: CASSSDRGHTQYF.

The chain uses TRBV7-8 and TRBJ1-5; no definite D call. V was cut by 0 bases and J by 0 bases, with 6 bases left in between. The CDR3 covers 15 residues. Per the germline V gene, CDR1 is SGHVS and CDR2 is FQNEAQ. CDR3 sequence: CASSLAYNSNQPQHF. CDR3 nucleotides: TGTGCCAGCAGCTTAGCTTACAATAGCAATCAGCCCCAGCATTTT.